Sequencing of this T cell receptor (beta chain) was carried out in a study of human T cells and chemical hapten exposure. This CDR3 region has 14 residues. Trimming removed 6 bases at V and 0 bases at J, with 8 bases between. Germline CDR1 reads SNHLY; CDR2 reads FYNNEI. This clonotype occurred a few times. This sample's time point: patch test 1, 2 weeks after DPC sensitization. Treatment given: therapeutic diphenylcyclopropenone sensitization with weekly scalp DPC. TCRdb recomputed calls from the RACE reads with MiXCR, one row per CDR3 protein. This table has some 120,000 distinct CDR3 sequences, about 12% appearing once.

The chain carries TRBV2 and TRBJ2-2; TRBD2 is a possible D gene (5 bases). Source: whole blood, taken in connection with sensitization to the hapten diphenylcyclopropenone (DPC). The TCR was taken from a woman in her fifties or sixties with alopecia areata. Some clones in this sample may be carry-over from other donors' samples. In DNA form, the CDR3 reads TGTGCCAGCAGGGGAGATTCGAACACCGGGGAGCTGTTTTTT. It codes for CASRGDSNTGELFF. The whole variable domain, filled in from reference TRBV2 and TRBJ2-2, reads EPEVTQTPSHQVTQMGQEVILRCVPISNHLYFYWYRQILGQKVEFLVSFYNNEISEKSEIFDDQFSVERPDGSNFTLKIRSTKLEDSAMYFCASRGDSNTGELFFGEGSRLTVL.